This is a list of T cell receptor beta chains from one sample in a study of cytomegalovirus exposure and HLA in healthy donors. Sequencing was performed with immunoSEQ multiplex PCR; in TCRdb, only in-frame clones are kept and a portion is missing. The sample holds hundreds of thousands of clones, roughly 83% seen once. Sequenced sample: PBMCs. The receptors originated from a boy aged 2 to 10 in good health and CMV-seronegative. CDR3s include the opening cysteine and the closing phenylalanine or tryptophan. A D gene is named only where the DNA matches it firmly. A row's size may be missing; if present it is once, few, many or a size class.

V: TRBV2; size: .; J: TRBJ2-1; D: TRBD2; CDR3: CASTSGRGANEQFF; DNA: TGTGCCAGCACAAGCGGGAGAGGAGCCAATGAGCAGTTCTTC
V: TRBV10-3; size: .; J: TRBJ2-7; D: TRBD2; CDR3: CAITLTSGEQYF; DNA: TGTGCCATCACCCTGACTAGCGGCGAGCAGTACTTC
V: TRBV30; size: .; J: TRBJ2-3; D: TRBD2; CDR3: CAWSVPLAVSTDTQYF; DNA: TGTGCCTGGAGTGTACCCCTAGCGGTTAGCACAGATACGCAGTATTTT
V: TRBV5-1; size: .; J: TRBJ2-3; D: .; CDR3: CASSSYGTPVDTQYF; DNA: TGCGCCAGCAGCTCGTACGGGACTCCGGTAGATACGCAGTATTTT
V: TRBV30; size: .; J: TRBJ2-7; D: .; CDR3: CAWSVRRLAPYEQYF; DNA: TGTGCCTGGAGTGTAAGGCGGCTAGCACCCTACGAGCAGTACTTC
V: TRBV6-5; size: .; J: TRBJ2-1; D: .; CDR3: CASRGYNEQFF; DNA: TGTGCCAGCCGGGGCTACAATGAGCAGTTCTTC
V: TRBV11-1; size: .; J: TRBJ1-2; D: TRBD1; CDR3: CASSPRRQGDNGYTF; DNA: TGTGCCAGCAGCCCCCGTCGACAGGGTGATAATGGCTACACCTTC
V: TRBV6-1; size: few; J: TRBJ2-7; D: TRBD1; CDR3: CASSAYGQGIYEQYF; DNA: TGTGCCAGCAGTGCGTACGGACAGGGGATCTACGAGCAGTACTTC
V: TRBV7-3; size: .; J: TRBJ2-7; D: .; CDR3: CASSKGRGAHEQYF; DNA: TGTGCCAGCAGCAAAGGGAGGGGGGCCCACGAGCAGTACTTC
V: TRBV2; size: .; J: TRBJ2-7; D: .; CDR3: CASSRDRSYEQYF; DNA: TGTGCCAGCAGCCGGGATCGGAGCTACGAGCAGTACTTC
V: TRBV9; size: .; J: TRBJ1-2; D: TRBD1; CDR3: CASSLNRDSNYGYTF; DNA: TGTGCCAGCAGCCTTAACCGGGACAGTAACTATGGCTACACCTTC